This entry concerns a single TCR beta chain. The source of the sample is a study of OX40 agonist ivuxolimab in advanced cancers. TCRdb's table, derived via immunoSEQ multiplex PCR, lists solely in-frame clones and lacks some. The sample holds roughly 77,000 clones; about 80% are singletons and the top ten take 0.45% to 0.6%. CDR1 SQVTM and CDR2 ANQGSEA come from the germline V gene. The length of the CDR3 is 14 residues. V dropped 4 bases and J dropped 5; count of bases not matched to a gene: 11. The clonotype comes from an adult with an advanced solid tumor such as melanoma, head and neck, liver or kidney cancer. The source material was CD4+ or CD8+ T cells sorted from blood, sampled in a trial of the OX40 agonist ivuxolimab. This rearrangement joins TRBV29-1 to TRBJ2-7, with TRBD1 matching 7 bases. The CDR3 DNA reads as TGCAGCGTTGGGCCGACAGGGAAGGGGAACGAGCAGTACTTC. Translated, it gives CSVGPTGKGNEQYF.